The clone carrying this T cell receptor beta chain was seen ten or more times. With 10-nucleotide random UMIs, 5'RACE was used to make the cDNA. TCRdb reanalysed the 5' RACE reads using MiXCR and keeps one entry per CDR3 protein. This table holds more than 100,000 distinct CDR3 sequences, 11% found once. The CDR3 has 15 residues. Looked up from germline, CDR1 is MDHEN and CDR2 is SYDVKM. V lost 2 bases, J lost 5 bases, and 16 bases lay in between. Time point noted: longitudinal time-point 3. These data belong to a study of neurological immune-mediated disorders. The rearrangement joins TRBV28 to TRBJ2-7, with D possibly matching TRBD2 (7 bases). The sequence was collected from a female donor with HTLV-1-associated myelopathy (HAM/TSP). Sequenced: PBMCs. CDR3 DNA: TGTGCCAGCAGTTTAGTAGAGGGGGGGAGGAACGAGCAGTACTTC. Protein sequence: CASSLVEGGRNEQYF.